This T cell receptor (beta chain) was obtained from a study of blood T cell repertoires in COVID-19. Whole-study context: Donors in the United States, Italy and Spain gave samples during acute or convalescent COVID-19.

The trim removed 7 bases at V and 1 base at J, leaving 7 bases unmatched. CDR1 and CDR2 from the germline V gene are SQVTM and ANQGSEA. The CDR3 loop spans 15 amino acids. The data were produced by immunoSEQ multiplex PCR, yet TCRdb's version contains in-frame clones alone and is incomplete. The repertoire holds around 54,000 clones, roughly 90% seen once, with more than 2% in the top ten. The sequenced material came from peripheral blood. This TCR was recovered from a human donor in a cohort sampled during active COVID-19. The chain is built from TRBV29-1 and TRBJ2-7; 13 bases match TRBD2. CDR3 loop: CSASPGLAGSYEQYF. DNA of the CDR3: TGCAGCGCCAGCCCGGGACTAGCGGGGTCCTACGAGCAGTACTTC.